The 12 T cell receptor beta chains below all came from one sample that was sequenced in a study of regulatory T cells. Study-level points and caveats: In CD3G-deficient patients, conventional CD4+ T cells were enriched for hydrophobic CDR3 residues at positions 6 and 7.

The PCR used 52 TRBV and 13 TRBJ primers. Sequenced by immunoSEQ multiplex PCR; TCRdb stores in-frame clones only, minus some. The sample has almost 30,000 clones; roughly 92% are singletons. The antigens these receptors bind are not known. Sequencing was done on a sample of conventional CD4+ T cells sorted from blood. These receptors all come from a person aged 18 to 30 with CD3G deficiency.

The chain combines TRBV6-5 with TRBJ2-1; no definite D call. Trimming cost V 6 bases and J 5 bases, with 11 bases left between them. The CDR3 extends over 13 amino acids. CDR1 is MNHEY, CDR2 SVGAGI, per germline. The CDR3 protein is CASSPPVNNEQFF. CDR3 coding DNA: TGTGCCAGCAGCCCTCCTGTAAACAATGAGCAGTTCTTC.

V and J are TRBV7-8 and TRBJ2-5; 13 nucleotides line up with TRBD2. V trimming: 2 bases; J trimming: 5 bases; junction bases outside the gene matches: 11. The CDR3 contains 18 residues. The germline gives CDR1 SGHVS, CDR2 FQNEAQ. The CDR3 sequence: CASSLTYPGTSGTETQYF. The CDR3 DNA follows: TGTGCCAGCAGCTTAACGTACCCGGGGACTAGCGGGACTGAGACCCAGTACTTC.

The chain couples TRBV5-8 to TRBJ2-7, with 7 positions matching TRBD1. CDR3 size: 15 residues. After removal of 4 bases from V and 3 bases from J, the junction contained 10 bases not matched to a gene. Germline V gene data show CDR1 as SGHTS and CDR2 as YDEGEE. CDR3 sequence (DNA): TGTGCCAGCAGCGTATCCGGGACAGCACTCTACGAGCAGTACTTC. Translating gives CASSVSGTALYEQYF. Together with reference TRBV5-8 and TRBJ2-7, the CDR3 gives the full variable domain: EAGVTQSPTHLIKTRGQQATLRCSPISGHTSVYWYQQALGLGLQFLLWYDEGEERNRGNFPPRFSGRQFPNYSSELNVNALELEDSALYLCASSVSGTALYEQYFGPGTRLTVT.

The chain carries TRBV1 and TRBJ2-5. TRBV1 corresponds to a pseudogene. The CDR3 covers 14 residues. CDR3 DNA: TGCACCAGCAGCCGTACACGGAAGCTAGAGACCCAGTACTTC. This encodes CTSSRTRKLETQYF.

The chain employs TRBV19 and TRBJ2-1, with 9 bases matching TRBD2. CDR1 and CDR2 (germline): LNHDA, SQIVND (reference sequence). CDR3 length: 15 amino acids. J gave up 6 bases and V 7 bases, and 10 bases lay outside the gene matches. The CDR3, as DNA: TGTGCCAGTACCCCGACGGGACTAGCCTCCAATGAGCAGTTCTTC. Its translation is CASTPTGLASNEQFF.

The rearrangement links TRBV11-1 to TRBJ2-7; 9 bases line up with TRBD1. This CDR3 region has 13 residues. Unmatched junction bases numbered 4, after V lost 4 bases and J lost 6 bases. The germline V gene encodes CDR1 SGHAT and CDR2 FQDESV (reference sequence). The CDR3 bases are TGTGCCAGCAGCTCGGGGACAGGGTCCGAGCAGTACTTC. Protein: CASSSGTGSEQYF.

The genes are TRBV30 and TRBJ1-1; a weak D match, TRBD1 (5 bases). Trimming stripped 5 bases from V and 3 bases from J, with 16 bases between. The CDR3 contains 14 residues. Germline V CDR1 and CDR2: GTSNPN, SVGIG (reference sequence). The CDR3 reads CAWRDFPMDTEAFF. The CDR3 nucleotides are TGTGCCTGGCGGGACTTTCCCATGGACACTGAAGCTTTCTTT.

The V gene is TRBV23-1, the J gene TRBJ2-7, with D perhaps TRBD1 (5 bases). TRBV23-1 is an ORF, with its function uncertain. The CDR3 is 18 residues long. Between the trimmed V and J ends, which lost 0 bases and 4 bases, there was a span of 22 bases. The CDR3 protein is CASSQSASSRGRPYEQYV. For the CDR3, the DNA is TGCGCCAGCAGTCAATCCGCAAGTTCAAGGGGAAGGCCATACGAGCAGTACGTC.

The chain joins TRBV28 to TRBJ2-1, with TRBD2 matching over 10 bases. V lost 8 bases to trimming and J lost 3 bases; unmatched junction nucleotides: 4. The germline gives CDR1 MDHEN, CDR2 SYDVKM. The CDR3 is 14 residues long. The CDR3 DNA sequence: TGTGCCAGCCGGGGGACTAGCGACTACAATGAGCAGTTCTTC. This encodes CASRGTSDYNEQFF. Using reference TRBV28 and TRBJ2-1 for the parts outside the CDR3, the full variable domain is DVKVTQSSRYLVKRTGEKVFLECVQDMDHENMFWYRQDPGLGLRLIYFSYDVKMKEKGDIPEGYSVSREKKERFSLILESASTNQTSMYLCASRGTSDYNEQFFGPGTRLTVL.

The rearrangement uses TRBV28 and TRBJ2-7; no reliable D call. The CDR3 sequence is 15 residues long. V was clipped by 4 bases and J by 6 bases, with 19 bases between them. Germline V CDR1 and CDR2: MDHEN, SYDVKM. The CDR3: CASSSFPAQRREQYF. DNA of the CDR3: TGTGCCAGCAGTTCCTTCCCCGCCCAACGTCGCGAGCAGTACTTC.

The chain combines TRBV5-5 with TRBJ2-7, with 7 bases identical to TRBD2. This CDR3 has 15 amino acids. Germline V gene sequence: CDR1 SGHKS, CDR2 YYEKEE (reference sequence). J gave up 7 bases and V 4 bases, and 14 bases lay outside the gene matches. The CDR3 is CASSHSSGLSREQYV. CDR3 DNA sequence: TGTGCCAGCAGCCACTCTAGCGGTCTATCGAGGGAGCAGTACGTC.

This clone was picked up one time. J is TRBJ2-6 and V is TRBV28; a weak D match, TRBD2 (6 bases). Looked up from germline, CDR1 is MDHEN and CDR2 is SYDVKM. V lost 2 bases and J lost 2, with 10 bases in between. This CDR3 contains 16 residues. Written as DNA, the CDR3 is TGTGCCAGCAGTTTACCCCGCGGGGCTGGGGCCAACGTCCTGACTTTC. Its protein product is CASSLPRGAGANVLTF.